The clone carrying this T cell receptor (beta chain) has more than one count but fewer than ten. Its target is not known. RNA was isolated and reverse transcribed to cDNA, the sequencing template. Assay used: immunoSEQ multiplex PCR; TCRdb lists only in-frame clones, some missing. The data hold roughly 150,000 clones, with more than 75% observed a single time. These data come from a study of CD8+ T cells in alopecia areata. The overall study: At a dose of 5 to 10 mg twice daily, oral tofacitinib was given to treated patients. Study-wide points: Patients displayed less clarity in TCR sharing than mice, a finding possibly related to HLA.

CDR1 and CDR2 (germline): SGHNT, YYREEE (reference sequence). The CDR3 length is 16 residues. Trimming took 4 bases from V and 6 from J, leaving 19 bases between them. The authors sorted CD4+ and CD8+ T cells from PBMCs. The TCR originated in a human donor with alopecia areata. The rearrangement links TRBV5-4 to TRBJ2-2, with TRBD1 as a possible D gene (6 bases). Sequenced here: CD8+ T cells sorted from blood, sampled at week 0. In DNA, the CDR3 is TGTGCCAGCAGCAGTTTAACAGGGTACGGCGCCGGGGAGCTGTTTTTT. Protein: CASSSLTGYGAGELFF.